A selection of T cell receptor beta chains follows, all from one sample in a study of cutaneous CD30+ T cell lymphoproliferative disorder and hepatitis E. Libraries were prepared by immunoSEQ multiplex PCR; TCRdb keeps only in-frame clonotypes and omits some of them. The data hold 7,000 to 9,500 clones, with around 70% observed a single time. The source material was blood. All receptors come from a human donor with a cutaneous T cell lymphoproliferative disorder associated with hepatitis E virus. Each CDR3 is given with its conserved first and last residue. The D gene is left open where the match is weak. A row's size may be missing; if present it is once, few, many or a size class.

clone_size | j_call | v_call | d_call | cdr3_nt | cdr3_aa
- | TRBJ2-3 | TRBV11-2 | TRBD1 | TGTGCCAGCAGCCATCTCGATGGACAGGTATTCACAGATACGCAGTATTTT | CASSHLDGQVFTDTQYF
- | TRBJ1-2 | TRBV28 | - | TGTGCCAGCAGTTTTTCGACAGTCTATGGCTACACCTTC | CASSFSTVYGYTF
- | TRBJ1-4 | TRBV7-2 | - | TGTGCCAGCAGCTTAGCCGGGAGTCAAAAACTGTTTTTT | CASSLAGSQKLFF
- | TRBJ1-5 | TRBV28 | TRBD1 | TGTGCCAGCAGTTTGTACAGGGGGGTTCAGCCCCAGCATTTT | CASSLYRGVQPQHF
- | TRBJ2-7 | TRBV29-1 | - | TGCAGCGCCCGGCGGGACCAAGGCTACGAGCAGTACTTC | CSARRDQGYEQYF
- | TRBJ1-4 | TRBV28 | - | TGTGCCAGCAGTTTACAGACACAGGGAGGGGGGAATGAAAAACTGTTTTTT | CASSLQTQGGGNEKLFF
- | TRBJ1-1 | TRBV28 | - | TGTGCCAGCAGGGGATATTTGTCCACTGAAGCTTTCTTT | CASRGYLSTEAFF
- | TRBJ1-2 | TRBV6-6 | - | TGTGCCAGCAGTTACTCGGCTAACTATGGCTACACCTTC | CASSYSANYGYTF
- | TRBJ2-5 | TRBV10-3 | TRBD2 | TGTGCCATCAGTCCTACCGGGACTAGCGGAGAGACCCAGTACTTC | CAISPTGTSGETQYF
few | TRBJ1-2 | TRBV30 | TRBD1 | TGTGCCTGGAGTGTTAAGGGGGCAGGGGGCTACACCTTC | CAWSVKGAGGYTF
- | TRBJ1-1 | TRBV27 | TRBD1 | TGTGCCAGCAGTATGATTTGGGGACAGGGGATCGCTGAAGCTTTCTTT | CASSMIWGQGIAEAFF
- | TRBJ2-3 | TRBV9 | - | TGTGCCAGCAGCGCCGACGGGAGCACAGATACGCAGTATTTT | CASSADGSTDTQYF
- | TRBJ1-5 | TRBV5-8 | TRBD1 | TGTGCCAGCAGCGCGGGGACAGGGGCCATTGAGCTTAATCAGCCCCAGCATTTT | CASSAGTGAIELNQPQHF
- | TRBJ1-6 | TRBV6-5 | - | TGTGCCAGCAGTCGCCTAATAAGCGGGAATTCACCCCTCCACTTT | CASSRLISGNSPLHF
once | TRBJ2-7 | TRBV5-1 | - | TGCGCCAGCAGCGTGAGCTCCTACGAGCAGTACTTC | CASSVSSYEQYF
- | TRBJ2-1 | TRBV27 | - | TGTGCCAGCAGGGGACTTCTCTCCTACAATGAGCAGTTCTTC | CASRGLLSYNEQFF
- | TRBJ1-1 | TRBV28 | - | TGTGCCAGCAGTTTAGTCGTAGGGCAGCTGAACACTGAAGCTTTCTTT | CASSLVVGQLNTEAFF
- | TRBJ1-2 | TRBV28 | - | TGTGCCAGCAGTCCCGGGACAACAAATAACTATGGCTACACCTTC | CASSPGTTNNYGYTF
once | TRBJ2-7 | TRBV4-3 | TRBD1 | TGCGCCAGCAGCCAAGGGACAGGGAACTACGAGCAGTACTTC | CASSQGTGNYEQYF
- | TRBJ2-7 | TRBV19 | - | TGTGCCAGTAGTCCCCCGGGAGTTACTTCCTACGAGCAGTACTTC | CASSPPGVTSYEQYF
- | TRBJ1-5 | TRBV7-2 | - | TGTGCCAGCAGCTTAGAAGGGTATTATCAGCCCCAGCATTTT | CASSLEGYYQPQHF
- | TRBJ1-5 | TRBV25-1 | TRBD1 | TGTGCCAGCAGTTCAGGACAGGTAGTGAGCAATCAGCCCCAGCATTTT | CASSSGQVVSNQPQHF
- | TRBJ1-1 | TRBV30 | - | TGTGCCTACGGACAGTCGAACACTGAAGCTTTCTTT | CAYGQSNTEAFF
few | TRBJ1-2 | TRBV18 | - | TGTGCCAGCTCACGGGTGGCCCCAACTAACTATGGCTACACCTTC | CASSRVAPTNYGYTF
- | TRBJ2-3 | TRBV30 | - | TGTGCCGCTAGCCCCCGGGACCCTGGCCCCACAGATACGCAGTATTTT | CAASPRDPGPTDTQYF
- | TRBJ2-1 | TRBV7-2 | - | TGTGCCAGCAGCTTAGCGCGATCCGGACTTCCCCCCCACAATGAGCAGTTCTTC | CASSLARSGLPPHNEQFF
- | TRBJ1-5 | TRBV6-6 | TRBD1 | TGTGCCAGCAGTTTGGGGGACAGGGAGAATCAGCCCCAGCATTTT | CASSLGDRENQPQHF
once | TRBJ1-1 | TRBV18 | - | TGTGCCAGCTCACCACTTTCCGGGACACTGAACACTGAAGCTTTCTTT | CASSPLSGTLNTEAFF
few | TRBJ1-2 | TRBV28 | TRBD1 | TGTGCCAGCAGTCGGACAGGGTGGGGCTACACCTTC | CASSRTGWGYTF
- | TRBJ2-1 | TRBV7-6 | TRBD2 | TGTGCCAGCAGCTCCGGGACGGGGGGTGAGCAGTTCTTC | CASSSGTGGEQFF
- | TRBJ1-5 | TRBV28 | - | TGTGCCAGCAGTCCCGACTTGAATCAGCCCCAGCATTTT | CASSPDLNQPQHF
- | TRBJ2-5 | TRBV27 | TRBD1 | TGTGCCAGCAGTGACAGGGAACAAGAGACCCAGTACTTC | CASSDREQETQYF
- | TRBJ2-1 | TRBV4-3 | TRBD2 | TGCGCCAGCAGCCAAGGGACTAGCGGATACAATGAGCAGTTCTTC | CASSQGTSGYNEQFF
- | TRBJ2-1 | TRBV5-4 | TRBD2 | TGTGCCAGCAGCCCGGGACTAGCGGGGGCCAATGAGCAGTTCTTC | CASSPGLAGANEQFF
- | TRBJ2-1 | TRBV18 | TRBD1 | TGTGCCAGCTCACCACCATCAGGGGGCCTGTTTAATGAGCAGTTCTTC | CASSPPSGGLFNEQFF
- | TRBJ2-3 | TRBV4-3 | - | TGCGCCAGCAGCCAAGACGGGGGACACCTTTATAGCACAGATACGCAGTATTTT | CASSQDGGHLYSTDTQYF
few | TRBJ2-2 | TRBV11-2 | TRBD1 | TGTGCCTCTCCTCTCCCCGGGACAGGGCCCTTCGGGGAGCTGTTTTTT | CASPLPGTGPFGELFF
- | TRBJ2-2 | TRBV5-1 | TRBD1 | TGCGCCAGCAGCTTTGGACAGGGGGCGTTTGTGGCCGGGGAGCTGTTTTTT | CASSFGQGAFVAGELFF
- | TRBJ2-1 | TRBV7-9 | TRBD1 | TGTGCCAGCAGCTCACAACCCGGGACAGGGGTTGACAATGAGCAGTTCTTC | CASSSQPGTGVDNEQFF
- | TRBJ2-5 | TRBV28 | - | TGTGCCAGCAAACGGCTAGAAGAGACCCAGTACTTC | CASKRLEETQYF
- | TRBJ1-2 | TRBV6-5 | TRBD1 | TGTGCCAGCAGTTATTCTAGGACAGGGGGGACCTATGGCTACACCTTC | CASSYSRTGGTYGYTF
once | TRBJ1-3 | TRBV6-5 | - | TGTGCCAGCAGCCCAAACAGGGCTGGAAACACCATATATTTT | CASSPNRAGNTIYF
- | TRBJ1-1 | TRBV6-6 | - | TGTGCCAGCAGTAGACAGCGGGGGCAGGCTTTCTTT | CASSRQRGQAFF
- | TRBJ2-7 | TRBV7-9 | - | TGTGCCAGCAGCCCAGGGACCTCCAGCTACGAGCAGTACTTC | CASSPGTSSYEQYF
- | TRBJ1-1 | TRBV9 | - | TGTGCCAGCAGCGGGGGACAACGGAACACTGAAGCTTTCTTT | CASSGGQRNTEAFF
- | TRBJ2-5 | TRBV28 | TRBD2 | TGTGCCAGCAGTTTATTAGCGGGAGCTCCCCAAGAGACCCAGTACTTC | CASSLLAGAPQETQYF
once | TRBJ2-2 | TRBV5-1 | TRBD2 | TGCGCCAGCAGCTTATACCCGGGACTATCGAACACCGGGGAGCTGTTTTTT | CASSLYPGLSNTGELFF
- | TRBJ1-4 | TRBV28 | - | TGTGCCAGCAGTTTATGGTCGGCAGAGGCAACGCGGGGGGAAAAACTGTTTTTT | CASSLWSAEATRGEKLFF
- | TRBJ1-2 | TRBV28 | - | TGTGCCAGCAGTCCAGCTAACTATGGCTACACCTTC | CASSPANYGYTF
- | TRBJ1-6 | TRBV2 | - | TGTGCCAGCAGTGAATCTTTGACAGCCTATAATTCACCCCTCCACTTT | CASSESLTAYNSPLHF